The 7 T cell receptor beta chains in this list originate from one sample, sequenced in a study of cytomegalovirus exposure and HLA in healthy donors. With 60 Vbeta and 13 Jbeta primers, the PCR was carried out. Profiled with immunoSEQ multiplex PCR; TCRdb holds only in-frame clones, not every one. The sample totals 60,000 to 70,000 clones; its top ten clones hold less than 20%. Sequenced material: PBMCs. Receptor source: a boy younger than 18 in good health and CMV-seronegative.

V is TRBV5-8 and J is TRBJ1-1; a possible D gene is TRBD1 (5 bases). Germline CDR1 is SGHTS and CDR2 is YDEGEE. V shed 1 base and J shed 4 bases, with 11 bases lying between them. This CDR3 is built from 14 residues. CDR3 in DNA: TGTGCCAGCAGCTTGAGGGGAGGCAGCACTGAAGCTTTCTTT. Translating gives CASSLRGGSTEAFF.

The chain recombines TRBV19 with TRBJ1-2, with 7 bases identical to TRBD1. Germline assignment: CDR1 LNHDA and CDR2 SQIVND (reference sequence). This CDR3 is built from 13 residues. The V and J ends lost 10 bases and 4 bases, in that order; junction bases with no gene match: 9. The CDR3 here is CATRDRYLYGYTF. CDR3 coding DNA: TGTGCCACTAGGGACAGATACCTCTATGGCTACACCTTC.

This chain connects TRBV5-1 to TRBJ2-2; 7 bases align to TRBD1. The junction had 3 bases not matched to a gene; V was cut back by 4 bases and J by 3 bases. CDR1 SGHRS and CDR2 YFSETQ come from the germline V gene. This CDR3 has 14 residues. The CDR3 here is CASSPGQDTGELFF. DNA of the CDR3: TGCGCCAGCAGCCCTGGACAGGACACCGGGGAGCTGTTTTTT. Full variable domain (remainder filled in from reference TRBV5-1 and TRBJ2-2): KAGVTQTPRYLIKTRGQQVTLSCSPISGHRSVSWYQQTPGQGLQFLFEYFSETQRNKGNFPGRFSGRQFSNSRSEMNVSTLELGDSALYLCASSPGQDTGELFFGEGSRLTVL.

The chain couples TRBV28 to TRBJ2-7; D is possibly TRBD2 (5 bases). This CDR3 spans 17 amino acids. Germline loops: CDR1 MDHEN, CDR2 SYDVKM. V shed 2 bases and J shed 1 base, with 18 bases lying between them. DNA for the CDR3: TGTGCCAGCAGTTTAGTCCTCCTGGGCGGAGGATCCTACGAGCAGTACTTC. Translation: CASSLVLLGGGSYEQYF.

The V and J genes are TRBV2 and TRBJ1-3, with 10 bases aligning to TRBD1. The CDR3 covers 14 residues. The ends lost 8 bases at V and 4 bases at J; junction bases unmatched: 5. The germline V gene has CDR1 SNHLY and CDR2 FYNNEI. This chain's CDR3 is CASGTGVLGNTIYF. DNA for the CDR3: TGTGCCAGCGGGACAGGGGTTTTAGGAAACACCATATATTTT.

CDR3 nucleotides: TGCGCCAGCAGCCCCCTGGGGGGGGCCTACGAGCAGTACTTC. It codes for CASSPLGGAYEQYF. This chain links TRBV5-1 with TRBJ2-7, with 7 bases lining up with TRBD2. The CDR3 has 14 residues. V gave up 4 bases and J gave up 2 bases; unmatched junction bases: 6. Germline V lookup: CDR1 SGHRS, CDR2 YFSETQ.

The rearrangement uses TRBV7-2 and TRBJ2-3, with TRBD2 matching 7 bases. V was clipped by 4 bases and J by 1 base; unmatched bases: 2. Looked up from germline, CDR1 is SGHTA and CDR2 is FQGNSA. The CDR3 runs 14 residues. The CDR3: CASSSTSGTDTQYF. CDR3 in DNA: TGTGCCAGCAGCTCTACTAGCGGCACAGATACGCAGTATTTT. The entire variable domain, with the rest obtained from reference TRBV7-2 and TRBJ2-3, is as follows: GAGVSQSPSNKVTEKGKDVELRCDPISGHTALYWYRQSLGQGLEFLIYFQGNSAPDKSGLPSDRFSAERTGGSVSTLTIQRTQQEDSAVYLCASSSTSGTDTQYFGPGTRLTVL.